This TCR beta chain derives from a study of post-analysis software for immune sequencing data. The CDR3 has 15 residues. V lost 5 bases and J 10 bases, leaving 24 bases between the germline ends. CDR1 and CDR2 (germline): SGHNT, YENEEA. Carried by the TCR beta cDNA libraries were unique molecular identifiers. The yield from approximately 1 to 10 million T cells was 500,000 or so cDNA molecules in total. From the PCR reads, TCRdb called clonotypes with MiXCR, one entry per CDR3 protein. The data hold hundreds of thousands of distinct CDR3 sequences, with roughly 45% observed a single time. Points from the study as a whole: A significant reduction in normalized Chao1 diversity was observed in multiple sclerosis patients versus controls. Roughly 5 TRBV segments occurring more often in patients than controls included TRBV5-6, TRBV5-1 and TRBV20-1.

Comments on this clonotype: The antigen remains unidentified.

The chain couples TRBV11-3 to TRBJ2-7; D unresolved. The sequencing input was blood. The receptor was derived from a girl aged 10 to 17 with multiple sclerosis. CDR3 sequence reads: CASSPSTGIHGTQYF. The CDR3 region has the DNA TGTGCCAGCAGCCCCAGTACCGGCATCCATGGAACCCAGTACTTC.